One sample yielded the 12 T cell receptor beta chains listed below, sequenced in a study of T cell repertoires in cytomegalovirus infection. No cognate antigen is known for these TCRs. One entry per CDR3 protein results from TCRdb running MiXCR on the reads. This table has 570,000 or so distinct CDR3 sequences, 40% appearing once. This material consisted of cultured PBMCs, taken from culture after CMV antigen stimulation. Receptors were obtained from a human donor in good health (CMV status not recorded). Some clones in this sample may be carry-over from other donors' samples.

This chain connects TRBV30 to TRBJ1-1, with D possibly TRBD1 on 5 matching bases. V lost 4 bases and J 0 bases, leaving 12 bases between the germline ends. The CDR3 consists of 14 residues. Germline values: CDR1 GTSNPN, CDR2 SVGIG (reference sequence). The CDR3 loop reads CAWTSGPMNTEAFF. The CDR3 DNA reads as TGTGCCTGGACATCGGGGCCCATGAACACTGAAGCTTTCTTT.

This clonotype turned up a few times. The CDR3, as DNA: TGTGCCAGCAGTTACACCCGGGACCGCAGCTACGAGCAGTACTTC. Protein: CASSYTRDRSYEQYF. The chain uses TRBV6-5 and TRBJ2-7; possibly TRBD1 or TRBD2 for D (5 bases each). Germline-derived CDR1 and CDR2 are MNHEY and SVGAGI. The CDR3 extends over 15 amino acids. The V end was cut by 2 bases, the J end by 3 bases, with 14 bases between.

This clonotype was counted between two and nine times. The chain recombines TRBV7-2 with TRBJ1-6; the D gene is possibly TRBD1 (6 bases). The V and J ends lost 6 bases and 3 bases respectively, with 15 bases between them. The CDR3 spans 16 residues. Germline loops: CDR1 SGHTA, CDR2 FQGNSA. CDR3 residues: CASSTGIGLYNSPLHF. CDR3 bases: TGTGCCAGCAGTACAGGGATCGGCCTCTATAATTCACCCCTCCACTTT.

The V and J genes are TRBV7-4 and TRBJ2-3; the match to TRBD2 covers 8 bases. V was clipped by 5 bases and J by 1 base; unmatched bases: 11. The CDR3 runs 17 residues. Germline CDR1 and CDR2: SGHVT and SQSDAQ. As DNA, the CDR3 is TGTGCCAGCAGCCACCCCCGGGAGGGAAGAGGCACAGATACGCAGTATTTT. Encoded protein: CASSHPREGRGTDTQYF. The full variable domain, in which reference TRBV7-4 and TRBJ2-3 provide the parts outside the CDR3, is GAGVSQSPRYKVAKRGRDVALRCDSISGHVTLYWYRQTLGQGSEVLTYSQSDAQRDKSGRPSGRFSAERPERSVSTLKIQRTEQGDSAVYLCASSHPREGRGTDTQYFGPGTRLTVL.

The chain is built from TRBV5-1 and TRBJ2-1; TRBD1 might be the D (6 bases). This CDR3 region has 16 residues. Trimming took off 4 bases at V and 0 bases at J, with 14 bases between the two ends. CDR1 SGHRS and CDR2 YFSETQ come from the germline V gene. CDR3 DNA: TGCGCCAGCAGCCTCAACAGGGAGAGCTCCTACAATGAGCAGTTCTTC. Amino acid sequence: CASSLNRESSYNEQFF.

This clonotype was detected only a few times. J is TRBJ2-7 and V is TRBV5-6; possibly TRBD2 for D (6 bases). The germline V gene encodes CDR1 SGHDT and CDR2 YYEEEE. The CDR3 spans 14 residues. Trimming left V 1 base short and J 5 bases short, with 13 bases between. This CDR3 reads CASSLFRAGNEQYF. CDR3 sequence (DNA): TGTGCCAGCAGCTTGTTTCGTGCGGGAAACGAGCAGTACTTC.

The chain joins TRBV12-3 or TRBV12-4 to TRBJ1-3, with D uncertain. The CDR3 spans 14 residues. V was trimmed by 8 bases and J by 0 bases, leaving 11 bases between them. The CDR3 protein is CASSRGNSGNTIYF. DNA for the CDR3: TGTGCCAGCTCCCGTGGGAACTCTGGAAACACCATATATTTT.

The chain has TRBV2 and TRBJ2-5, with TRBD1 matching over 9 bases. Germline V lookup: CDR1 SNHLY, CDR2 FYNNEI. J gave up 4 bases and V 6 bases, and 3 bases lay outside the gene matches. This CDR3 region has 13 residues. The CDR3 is CASSGDRVETQYF. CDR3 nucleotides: TGTGCCAGCAGCGGGGACAGGGTAGAGACCCAGTACTTC.

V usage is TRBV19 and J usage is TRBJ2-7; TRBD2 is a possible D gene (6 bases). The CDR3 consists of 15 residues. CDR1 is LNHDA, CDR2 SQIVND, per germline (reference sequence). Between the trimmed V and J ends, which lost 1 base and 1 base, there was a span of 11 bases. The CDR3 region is CASSIALAGSYEQYF. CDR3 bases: TGTGCCAGTAGTATAGCACTAGCTGGTTCCTACGAGCAGTACTTC.

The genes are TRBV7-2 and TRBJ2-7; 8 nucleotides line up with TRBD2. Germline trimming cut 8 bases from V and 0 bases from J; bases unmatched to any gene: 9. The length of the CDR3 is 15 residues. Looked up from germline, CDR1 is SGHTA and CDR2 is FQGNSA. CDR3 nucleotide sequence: TGTGCCAGCGGCTCCTTTAGCGGGATCTCCTACGAGCAGTACTTC. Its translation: CASGSFSGISYEQYF.

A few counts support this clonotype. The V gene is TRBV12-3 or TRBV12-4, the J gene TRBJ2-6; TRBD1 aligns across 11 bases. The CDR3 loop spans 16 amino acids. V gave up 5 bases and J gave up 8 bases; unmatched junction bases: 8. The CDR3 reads CASSTRTGGWPNVLTF. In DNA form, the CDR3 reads TGTGCCAGCAGTACTCGGACAGGGGGCTGGCCCAACGTCCTGACTTTC.

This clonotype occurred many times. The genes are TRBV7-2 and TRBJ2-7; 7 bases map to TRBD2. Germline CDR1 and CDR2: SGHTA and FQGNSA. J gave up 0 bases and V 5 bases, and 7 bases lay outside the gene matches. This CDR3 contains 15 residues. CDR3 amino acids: CASSLSGVLSYEQYF. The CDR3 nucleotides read TGTGCCAGCAGCCTCAGCGGGGTCCTCTCCTACGAGCAGTACTTC.